This TCR beta chain came from a study of T cells after yellow fever vaccination. There are a few counts of this clonotype. Germline V gives CDR1 MNHNS, CDR2 SASEGT. V was clipped by 7 bases and J by 3 bases, with 9 bases between them. There are 13 residues in the CDR3. MiXCR, run by TCRdb on the 5' RACE reads, gives a single entry per CDR3 protein. Of some 260,000 distinct CDR3 sequences in the sample, around 5.3% were seen once. This TCR was recovered from a man aged 18 to 29 who received the YFV17D yellow fever vaccine. The specimen comprised CD4+ T cells sorted from PBMCs, sampled on the day of the yellow fever booster vaccination. The chain has TRBV6-1 and TRBJ2-2; no clear D. CDR3 in amino acids: CASNRRDTGELFF. CDR3 in DNA: TGTGCCAGCAACCGACGGGACACCGGGGAGCTGTTTTTT.